The source of this TCR beta chain is a study of T cells after yellow fever vaccination. A single record per CDR3 protein comes from TCRdb applying MiXCR to the 5' RACE reads. The sample has some 240,000 distinct CDR3 sequences; over 4.5% are singletons. This clonotype was seen at least ten times. The CDR3 is 14 residues long. Germline V gives CDR1 SNHLY, CDR2 FYNNEI. The V end lost 8 bases, the J end lost 7 bases, and 20 bases lay between the germline ends. The specimen comprised CD4+ T cells sorted from PBMCs, sampled on the day of the yellow fever booster vaccination. The origin of this receptor is a man younger than 30 who received the YFV17D yellow fever vaccine. The chain combines TRBV2 with TRBJ1-2, with D possibly TRBD1 on 5 matching bases. The CDR3 bases are TGTGCCAGCGTTGCCGTTGGCAGGGCTGGTGGCTACACCTTC. Residues: CASVAVGRAGGYTF.